This TCR beta chain was recorded in a study of T cells in Graves' hyperthyroidism and ophthalmopathy. Study-level results: A median about 6 months before onset, the model predicted ophthalmopathy.

TCR beta CDR3 regions were amplified from RNA. The HTBI primer set drove a first-round RT-PCR of the TCR CDR3. TCRdb reprocessed the multiplex PCR reads via MiXCR and lists one record per CDR3 protein. The sample holds around 600,000 distinct CDR3 sequences, more than 12% seen once. In this sample, this clonotype turned up many times. Antigen: not known. Germline CDR1 reads DFQATT; CDR2 reads SNEGSKA (reference sequence). The CDR3 is made up of 13 amino acids. V lost 5 bases, J lost 5 bases, and 14 bases lay in between. What was sequenced was blood. The chain links TRBV20-1 to TRBJ2-3, with D perhaps TRBD1 (5 bases). The receptor was derived from a woman in her forties or fifties with Graves' ophthalmopathy. The CDR3 loop reads CSAPALGVDTQYF. The CDR3, as DNA: TGCAGTGCTCCCGCCCTAGGGGTAGATACGCAGTATTTT.